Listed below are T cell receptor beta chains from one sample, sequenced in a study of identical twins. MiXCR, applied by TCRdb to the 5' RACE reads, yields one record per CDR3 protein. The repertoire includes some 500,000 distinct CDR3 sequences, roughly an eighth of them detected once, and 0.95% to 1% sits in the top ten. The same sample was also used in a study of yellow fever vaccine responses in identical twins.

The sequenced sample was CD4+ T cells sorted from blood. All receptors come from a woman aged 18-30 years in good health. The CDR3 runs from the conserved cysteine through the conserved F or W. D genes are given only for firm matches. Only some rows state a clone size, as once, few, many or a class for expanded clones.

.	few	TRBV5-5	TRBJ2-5	TGTGCCAGCAGCTTTGTGCGTTTTCAAGAGACCCAGTACTTC	CASSFVRFQETQYF
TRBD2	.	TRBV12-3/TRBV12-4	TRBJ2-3	TGTGCCAGCTGTTTATGGGTCGGGGGGGTCCCAAGGGACACAGATACGCAGTATTTT	CASCLWVGGVPRDTDTQYF
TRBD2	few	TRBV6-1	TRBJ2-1	TGTGCCAGCACCTCCAGCGGGAGGGCCGCCAATGAGCAGTTCTTC	CASTSSGRAANEQFF
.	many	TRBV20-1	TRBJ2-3	TGCAGTGCTAGAGGTCCGACAGATACGCAGTATTTT	CSARGPTDTQYF
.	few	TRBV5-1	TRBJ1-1	TGCGCCAGCAGCTTGGGGTGGGGGGAACTTAACACTGAAGCTTTCTTT	CASSLGWGELNTEAFF
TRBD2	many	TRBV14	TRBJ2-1	TGTGCCAGCAGCCAAGAGTTGAGCTTGGGACTAGGGGCCTGGGATGAGCAGTTCTTC	CASSQELSLGLGAWDEQFF
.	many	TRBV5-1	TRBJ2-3	TGCGCCAGCAGCTTGGATCAGGGCACAGATACGCAGTATTTT	CASSLDQGTDTQYF
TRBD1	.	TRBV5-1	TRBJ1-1	TGCGCCAGCAGCTTGGCCTCGGGACAGGGAATCACTGAAGCTTTCTTT	CASSLASGQGITEAFF
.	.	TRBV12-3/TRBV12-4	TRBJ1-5	TGTGCCAGCAGCCCTAGCCGTTCCAGGGCCGCCGTTCAGCCCCAGCATTTT	CASSPSRSRAAVQPQHF
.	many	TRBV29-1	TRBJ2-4	TGCAGCGCGATGGGGACGGCTTCTAACATTCAGTACTTC	CSAMGTASNIQYF
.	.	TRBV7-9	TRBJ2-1	TGTGCCAGCAATAGAGACGGAGGACTTTACAATGAGCAGTTCTTC	CASNRDGGLYNEQFF
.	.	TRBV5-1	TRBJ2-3	TGCGCCAGCAGCTTGGGGGATACAGGGCCAGATACGCAGTATTTT	CASSLGDTGPDTQYF
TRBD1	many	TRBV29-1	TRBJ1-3	TGCAGCGGGACAGGGGGCGCTTATGGAAACACCATATATTTT	CSGTGGAYGNTIYF
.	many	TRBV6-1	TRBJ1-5	TGTGCCAGCATCGAGGGGAACAGCAATCAGCCCCAGCATTTT	CASIEGNSNQPQHF
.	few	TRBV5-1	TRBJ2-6	TGCGCCAGCAGCTCTGGAGGTTACTCTGGGGCCAACGTCCTGACTTTC	CASSSGGYSGANVLTF
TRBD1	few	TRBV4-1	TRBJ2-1	TGCGCCAGCAGCCTCAAGGGGGACAGATCCTACAATGAGCAGTTCTTC	CASSLKGDRSYNEQFF
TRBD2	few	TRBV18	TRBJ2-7	TGTGCCAGCTCACCACCGATTAGCGGGAGTTACGAGCAGTACTTC	CASSPPISGSYEQYF
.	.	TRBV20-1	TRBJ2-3	TGCAGTGCTAGAGACCGGGGCCAGGATACGCAGTATTTT	CSARDRGQDTQYF
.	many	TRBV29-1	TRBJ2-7	TGCAGCGTTGCCGGACAGACCTCTTACGAGCAGTACTTC	CSVAGQTSYEQYF
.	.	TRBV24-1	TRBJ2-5	TGTGCCACCAGTGGGGGCAGTCAAGAGACCCAGTACTTC	CATSGGSQETQYF
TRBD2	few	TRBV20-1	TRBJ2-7	TGCAGTGCTAGAGGGACTAGCGGAACCTACGAGCAGTACTTC	CSARGTSGTYEQYF
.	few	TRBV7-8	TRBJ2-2	TGTGCCAGCAGCTTAGTGGCAGGGTCGGCCGGGGAGCTGTTTTTT	CASSLVAGSAGELFF
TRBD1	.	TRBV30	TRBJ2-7	TGTGCCTGGATGGACAGGGGTGACGAGCAGTACTTC	CAWMDRGDEQYF
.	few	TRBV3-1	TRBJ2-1	TGTGCCAGCAGCCAACTTTCCAGGGTGGGGGGGCACAATGAGCAGTTCTTC	CASSQLSRVGGHNEQFF
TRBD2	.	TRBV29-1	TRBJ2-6	TGCAGCGCGGGGGGGAGTGGGGCCAACGTCCTGACTTTC	CSAGGSGANVLTF
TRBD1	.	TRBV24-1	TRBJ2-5	TGTGCCACCAGTGGGGACAGCTACCAAGAGACCCAGTACTTC	CATSGDSYQETQYF
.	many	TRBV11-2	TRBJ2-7	TGTGCCAGCAGCGGACGGCTCAGCTCCTACGAGCAGTACTTC	CASSGRLSSYEQYF
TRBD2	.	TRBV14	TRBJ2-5	TGTGCCAGCAGCCAAATAAGCGGGGGCCGGAGGGAGACCCAGTACTTC	CASSQISGGRRETQYF
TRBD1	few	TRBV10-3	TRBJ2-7	TGTGCCATCACCCCCGGGACAGAAATTACCTACGAGCAGTACTTC	CAITPGTEITYEQYF
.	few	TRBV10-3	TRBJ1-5	TGTGCCATCAGCGCCGCGAGGGGCGGCAATCAGCCCCAGCATTTT	CAISAARGGNQPQHF
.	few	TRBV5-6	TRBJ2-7	TGTGCCAGCAGCTTACACAACACAGGGCCCTACGAGCAGTACTTC	CASSLHNTGPYEQYF
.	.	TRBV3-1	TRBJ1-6	TGTGCCAGCAGCCAATTGGGGGATTCACCCCTCCACTTT	CASSQLGDSPLHF
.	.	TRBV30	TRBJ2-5	TGTGCCTGGGCCGACTGGGGAGAGACCCAGTACTTC	CAWADWGETQYF
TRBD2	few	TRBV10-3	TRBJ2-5	TGTGCCATCAGTGGACTAGCGGGGATTTCCCAAGAGACCCAGTACTTC	CAISGLAGISQETQYF
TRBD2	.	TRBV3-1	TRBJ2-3	TGTGCCAGCAGCCAAGATAGCGGACTAGCGGGAGTCTTCAGACCAAGCACAGATACGCAGTATTTT	CASSQDSGLAGVFRPSTDTQYF
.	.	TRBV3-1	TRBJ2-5	TGTGCCAGCAGGGGGTTTGAAGAGACCCAGTACTTC	CASRGFEETQYF
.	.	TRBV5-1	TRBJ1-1	TGCGCCAGCAGCTTGGTATCACAGGGTATCAACACTGAAGCTTTCTTT	CASSLVSQGINTEAFF
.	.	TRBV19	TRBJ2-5	TGTGCCAGTAGTAGAGCAGTTGAGGTGACCCAGTACTTC	CASSRAVEVTQYF
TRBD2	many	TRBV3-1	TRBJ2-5	TGTGCCAGCAGCCACTGGACTAGCGGGGAGCTCGAGACCCAGTACTTC	CASSHWTSGELETQYF
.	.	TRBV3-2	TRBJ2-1	TGTGCCAGCAGCCTTTCAGCGGGGGGGGAGCTCCGGGAGCAGTTCTTC	CASSLSAGGELREQFF
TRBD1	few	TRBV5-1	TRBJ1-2	TGCGCCAGCAGCTTGGTTGGTGTGGGACAGGGAACTGGCGGGTATGGCTACACCTTC	CASSLVGVGQGTGGYGYTF
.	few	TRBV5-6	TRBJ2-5	TGTGCCAGCACCCCCGTAGGGTGGGAGACCCAGTACTTC	CASTPVGWETQYF
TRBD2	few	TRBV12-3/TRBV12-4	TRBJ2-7	TGTGCCAGCAGCCCACTAGCGGGAGGGCCGCGTGAGCAGTACTTC	CASSPLAGGPREQYF
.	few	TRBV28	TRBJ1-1	TGTGCCAGCAGACCCCGGGAGTACATGAACACTGAAGCTTTCTTT	CASRPREYMNTEAFF
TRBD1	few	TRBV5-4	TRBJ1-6	TGTGCCAGCAGCTTGGGCCAGGGGGCAGGGGGTTCACCCCTCCACTTT	CASSLGQGAGGSPLHF
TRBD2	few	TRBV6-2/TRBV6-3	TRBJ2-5	TGTGCCAGCAGCCAAAATAGCGGGAGGGCTGAGACCCAGTACTTC	CASSQNSGRAETQYF
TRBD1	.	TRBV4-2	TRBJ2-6	TGTGCCAGCAGCCCTTATCGGACAGGGTGGGCTGGGGCCAACGTCCTGACTTTC	CASSPYRTGWAGANVLTF
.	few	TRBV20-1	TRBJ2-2	TGCAGTGCTAGTCGAGCGGGCGCTAACACCGGGGAGCTGTTTTTT	CSASRAGANTGELFF